The 30 T cell receptor beta chains given below trace back to one sample, sequenced in a study of breast tumors, draining lymph nodes, adjacent tissues. Samples came from axillary lymph nodes draining the breast cancer. Using its own MiXCR run on the multiplex PCR reads, TCRdb lists one record per CDR3 protein. The repertoire has about 180,000 distinct CDR3 sequences, 30% to 35% of them found once; the top ten carry approximately 4.3%. Sequenced input: axillary lymph node tissue. The source is a female donor with breast cancer. Some clones in this sample may be carry-over from other donors' samples.

This clonotype was seen many times. The chain combines TRBV19 with TRBJ2-1; TRBD1 is a possible D gene (5 bases). V was cut by 0 bases and J by 6 bases, with 15 bases left in between. Germline CDR1 reads LNHDA; CDR2 reads SQIVND (reference sequence). The CDR3 loop spans 16 amino acids. In nucleotides, the CDR3 is TGTGCCAGTAGTATAGAAAGGGGATGGACGGGCAATGAGCAGTTCTTC. The encoded protein is CASSIERGWTGNEQFF.

With respect to this clonotype: Possible read error: a much larger clone is one base away. CDR3 sequence reads: CSALGDYYGSTF. The CDR3 coding sequence is TGCAGTGCACTGGGGGACTACTATGGCTCCACCTTC. V and J are TRBV20-1 and TRBJ1-2; possibly TRBD1 for D (5 bases). The CDR3 is 12 residues long. Germline assignment: CDR1 DFQATT and CDR2 SNEGSKA (reference sequence).

Comment on this clonotype: A read error may explain this, as a much larger clone is one base away. This chain joins TRBV6-1 and TRBJ1-5; 8 nucleotides align to TRBD1. CDR3 length: 16 amino acids. Germline assignment: CDR1 MNHNS and CDR2 SASEGT. The CDR3 reads CASGDPGQGSNQPQHF. Here the CDR3 DNA reads TGTGCCAGCGGTGACCCCGGACAGGGTAGCAATCAGCCCCAGCATTTT.

The V and J genes are TRBV11-1 and TRBJ2-3; D might be TRBD2 (5 bases). With 4 bases removed from V and 4 bases from J, the gap between germline ends came to 18 bases. CDR3 length equals 16 residues. Germline V CDR1 and CDR2: SGHAT, FQDESV (reference sequence). The CDR3 DNA reads TGTGCCAGCAGCTCCGTTGGAGGACCGCCCCCAGATACGCAGTATTTT. This translates into CASSSVGGPPPDTQYF.

CDR3 DNA sequence: TGCAGTGCTAAGGCGGGAGAAGAGACCCAGTACTTC. Protein: CSAKAGEETQYF. This chain uses TRBV20-1 with TRBJ2-5, with 7 bases lining up with TRBD2. This CDR3 is built from 12 residues. The junction had 2 bases not matched to a gene; V was cut back by 4 bases and J by 3 bases. From germline, CDR1 is DFQATT and CDR2 SNEGSKA (reference sequence).

This clonotype was seen many times. Here the CDR3 reads CATGLHSNQPQHF. As DNA, the CDR3 is TGTGCCACGGGACTCCATAGCAATCAGCCCCAGCATTTT. The V and J genes are TRBV6-1 and TRBJ1-5, with D possibly matching TRBD1 (5 bases). The germline gives CDR1 MNHNS, CDR2 SASEGT. V lost 10 bases and J 0 bases, leaving 10 bases between the germline ends. This CDR3 is built from 13 residues.

This clonotype occurred many times. The chain is built from TRBV24-1 and TRBJ2-7; the D is unclear. Germline CDR1 reads KGHDR; CDR2 reads SFDVKD. There are 13 residues in the CDR3. V shed 3 bases and J shed 2 bases, with 7 bases lying between them. CDR3 in DNA: TGTGCCACCAGTGATACTACAGCCTACGAGCAGTACTTC. Amino acids: CATSDTTAYEQYF.

The V call is TRBV29-1, the J call TRBJ2-7; TRBD1 matches 8 bases. V shed 8 bases and J 5 bases; nucleotides not matched to a gene: 8. The length of the CDR3 is 12 residues. The germline V gene encodes CDR1 SQVTM and CDR2 ANQGSEA. CDR3 DNA sequence: TGCAGCCTAGGACAGGGAACGGACGAGCAGTACTTC. This gives the protein CSLGQGTDEQYF.

This clonotype was observed a few times. The V call is TRBV19, the J call TRBJ2-4; possibly TRBD1 or TRBD2 for D (6 bases each). Germline V gene lookup returns CDR1 LNHDA and CDR2 SQIVND (reference sequence). The length of the CDR3 is 14 residues. V dropped 0 bases and J dropped 15 bases, with 18 bases sitting between them. The CDR3 DNA reads TGTGCCAGTAGTATAGAACGGGGGCTAGGCATACTGTACTTC. Translated, it gives CASSIERGLGILYF.

Remarks on this clonotype: A read error may be the cause here, since a much bigger clone is one base away. V and J are TRBV27 and TRBJ2-2; no clear D. The closer fit of TRBJ2-3 to the DNA end suggests the J call may be wrong. The CDR3 contains 13 residues. Germline assignment: CDR1 MNHEY and CDR2 SMNVEV (reference sequence). The DNA of the CDR3 is TGTGCCAACAGTCCGCTTGAAGCCGTAGGGCAGTATTTT. Protein sequence: CANSPLEAVGQYF.

The table lists this clonotype with a few counts. A much larger clone lies a single base off, so this may be a read error. The rearrangement links TRBV9 to TRBJ2-1; perhaps TRBD1 as D (6 bases). The CDR3 is made up of 14 amino acids. Germline lookup yields CDR1 SGDLS and CDR2 YYNGEE. The CDR3 DNA sequence: TGTGCCAGCAGCGTAGAGTCTGGGGGCGGTGAGCAGTCCTTC. This sequence encodes CASSVESGGGEQSF. Combining the CDR3 with reference TRBV9 and TRBJ2-1 gives the whole variable domain DSGVTQTPKHLITATGQRVTLRCSPRSGDLSVYWYQQSLDQGLQFLIQYYNGEERAKGNILERFSAQQFPDLHSELNLSSLELGDSALYFCASSVESGGGEQSFGPGTRLTVL.

This clonotype was observed at least ten times. The chain links TRBV12-3 or TRBV12-4 to TRBJ2-6, with TRBD1 matching over 8 bases. The length of the CDR3 is 16 residues. With V trimmed by 2 bases and J by 1 base, 1 base remained unmatched. In DNA form, the CDR3 reads TGTGCCAGCAGTTTACAGGGGGCGTCTGGGGCCAACGTCCTGACTTTC. The encoded protein is CASSLQGASGANVLTF.

V is TRBV5-6 and J is TRBJ1-1; 7 nucleotides agree with TRBD1. Unmatched junction bases numbered 8, after V lost 2 bases and J lost 4 bases. This CDR3 has 15 residues. Germline assignment: CDR1 SGHDT and CDR2 YYEEEE. CDR3 DNA: TGTGCCAGCAGCTTTGAGACAGGGTTGGGCACTGAAGCTTTCTTT. Protein product: CASSFETGLGTEAFF.

Points on this clonotype: A read error may explain this, as a much larger clone is one base away. The chain couples TRBV6-5 to TRBJ2-7; 9 nucleotides align to TRBD1. The CDR3 sequence is 12 residues long. CDR1 and CDR2 from the germline V gene are MNHEY and SVGAGI. After removal of 6 bases from V and 9 bases from J, the junction contained 6 bases not matched to a gene. The CDR3 loop reads CASSPGTGMQYF. The CDR3 DNA follows: TGTGCCAGCAGCCCCGGGACAGGGATGCAGTACTTC.

This clonotype was seen at least ten times. The CDR3 loop reads CASTNPGTSGENEQFF. CDR3 coding DNA: TGTGCCAGCACCAATCCCGGGACTAGCGGGGAAAATGAGCAGTTCTTC. This chain joins TRBV12-3 or TRBV12-4 and TRBJ2-1, with TRBD2 matching 13 bases. The CDR3 consists of 16 residues. V was pared by 7 bases and J by 7 bases, with 10 bases of the junction left unmatched.

CDR3 bases: TGTGCCAGCAGCAAACAGGGGAGCGAGACGACTTTCTTT. It translates to CASSKQGSETTFF. The chain employs TRBV7-9 and TRBJ1-1, with TRBD1 identical over 7 bases. Germline V lookup: CDR1 SEHNR, CDR2 FQNEAQ (reference sequence). CDR3 length: 13 residues. Unmatched junction bases numbered 12, after V lost 5 bases and J lost 12 bases.

In regard to this clonotype: One end of the junction does not line up with germline, which may come from a read error. The rearrangement joins TRBV5-1 to TRBJ2-6, with 10 bases identical to TRBD1. CDR3 length: 14 residues. Per germline, CDR1 SGHRS and CDR2 YFSETQ. CDR3 in amino acids: CASSGGTGAYVLTF. The CDR3 bases are TGCGCCAGCAGCGGGGGGACAGGGGCCTACGTCCTGACTTTC.

This clonotype came up once. The chain joins TRBV5-1 to TRBJ2-3; no reliable D call. The CDR3 is 12 residues long. CDR1 and CDR2 (germline): SGHRS, YFSETQ. The V gene lost 2 bases and the J gene lost 2 bases, with 3 bases spanning the gap. As DNA, the CDR3 is TGCGCCAGCAGCTTAACCACAGATACGCAGTATTTT. Translation gives CASSLTTDTQYF.

The sample holds a few counts of this clonotype. The chain carries TRBV3-1 and TRBJ2-3; 10 bases line up with TRBD2. Looked up from germline, CDR1 is LGHDT and CDR2 is YNNKEL (reference sequence). Trimming at V came to 4 bases and at J to 6 bases, leaving 7 bases not matched to a gene. This CDR3 has 15 residues. The DNA of the CDR3 is TGTGCCAGCAGCCCTACTAGCGGGATTGATGATACGCAGTATTTT. This codes for CASSPTSGIDDTQYF.

The chain combines TRBV7-9 with TRBJ2-2; unclear D gene. Trimming left V 0 bases short and J 0 bases short, with 11 bases between. Germline V CDR1 and CDR2: SEHNR, FQNEAQ (reference sequence). CDR3 length: 17 residues. For the CDR3, the DNA is TGTGCCAGCAGCTTAGCCGCATGGGGTACGAACACCGGGGAGCTGTTTTTT. Translation: CASSLAAWGTNTGELFF.

This clonotype appeared many times. The rearrangement joins TRBV4-1 to TRBJ2-5; the match to TRBD2 covers 9 bases. CDR1 and CDR2 (germline): MGHRA, YSYEKL. The CDR3 is 15 residues long. Losses at the gene ends were 5 bases for V and 5 bases for J; bases not matched to a gene: 9. CDR3 amino acids: CASSLRGGPGETQYF. As DNA, the CDR3 is TGCGCCAGCAGCTTGCGGGGGGGCCCGGGGGAGACCCAGTACTTC.

The V gene is TRBV29-1, the J gene TRBJ1-4; D is possibly TRBD1 (6 bases). Germline loops: CDR1 SQVTM, CDR2 ANQGSEA. Trimming pared 5 bases from V and 5 bases from J, leaving 12 bases between. The CDR3 runs to 13 residues. CDR3 protein: CSVQGGANEKLFF. The CDR3 nucleotides are TGCAGCGTTCAAGGGGGTGCAAATGAAAAACTGTTTTTT. The variable domain in full, completed from reference TRBV29-1 and TRBJ1-4, reads SAVISQKPSRDICQRGTSLTIQCQVDSQVTMMFWYRQQPGQSLTLIATANQGSEATYESGFVIDKFPISRPNLTFSTLTVSNMSPEDSSIYLCSVQGGANEKLFFGSGTQLSVL.

This clonotype has at least ten counts. The rearrangement links TRBV20-1 to TRBJ2-3, with D tentatively TRBD2 (5 bases). In germline, CDR1 is DFQATT, CDR2 SNEGSKA (reference sequence). V gave up 0 bases and J gave up 4 bases, with 11 bases separating them. The CDR3 runs 14 residues. CDR3 loop: CSARDSGIADTQYF. As DNA, the CDR3 is TGCAGTGCTAGAGATTCGGGGATCGCAGATACGCAGTATTTT.

This clonotype was detected many times. The chain couples TRBV20-1 to TRBJ1-2; D perhaps matches TRBD1 (6 bases). V was clipped by 5 bases and J by 4 bases, with 17 bases between them. Germline CDR1 and CDR2: DFQATT and SNEGSKA (reference sequence). The CDR3 is 14 residues long. The CDR3 nucleotides read TGCAGTGCTCCCGTTCGGACAGACCTCTATGGCTACACCTTC. As protein: CSAPVRTDLYGYTF.

Regarding this clonotype: One junction end does not reproduce the germline sequence, and a read error may be involved. The chain recombines TRBV6-6 with TRBJ1-2; D remains ambiguous. The CDR3 consists of 14 residues. In germline, CDR1 is MNHNY, CDR2 SVGAGI (reference sequence). DNA for the CDR3: TGTGCCAGCAGTCACTCAGTACCGGGCTATGGCTACACCTTC. This translates into CASSHSVPGYGYTF.

This chain links TRBV7-9 with TRBJ2-7; 14 bases align to TRBD2. Germline V gene lookup returns CDR1 SEHNR and CDR2 FQNEAQ (reference sequence). Trimming at V came to 9 bases and at J to 2 bases, leaving 9 bases not matched to a gene. The CDR3 extends over 16 amino acids. As DNA, the CDR3 is TGTGCCAGTAGTCACCGACTAGCGGGAGGGCCCTACGAGCAGTACTTC. Encoded protein: CASSHRLAGGPYEQYF.

This clonotype has a count of ten or more. This rearrangement joins TRBV19 to TRBJ1-4, with 9 nucleotides matching TRBD1. Trimming took 6 bases from V and 4 from J; bases not matched to a gene: 3. CDR1 is LNHDA, CDR2 SQIVND, per germline (reference sequence). This CDR3 is built from 14 residues. This chain's CDR3 is CASSRDRDNEKLFF. The CDR3 bases are TGTGCCAGTAGCCGGGACAGGGATAATGAAAAACTGTTTTTT.

This clonotype was seen repeatedly, ten times or more. The chain couples TRBV5-1 to TRBJ1-3; D unclear. Per germline, CDR1 SGHRS and CDR2 YFSETQ. The CDR3 runs to 14 residues. Trimming took 5 bases from V and 0 from J, leaving 9 bases between them. This chain's CDR3 is CASSSGHSGNTIYF. CDR3 nucleotides: TGCGCCAGCAGTTCAGGCCACTCTGGAAACACCATATATTTT. The variable domain in full, completed from reference TRBV5-1 and TRBJ1-3, reads KAGVTQTPRYLIKTRGQQVTLSCSPISGHRSVSWYQQTPGQGLQFLFEYFSETQRNKGNFPGRFSGRQFSNSRSEMNVSTLELGDSALYLCASSSGHSGNTIYFGEGSWLTVV.

Details on this clonotype: The DNA is left out, because the CDR3 cannot be placed on it with certainty; the CDR3 is given as TCRdb lists it. The genes are TRBV10-3 and TRBJ2-2; TRBD1, the D gene given by the table, was not confirmed from the DNA. Counting both end residues, the CDR3 totals 24 amino acids. Germline loops: CDR1 ENHRY, CDR2 SYGVKD. The CDR3 loop reads CAISESGQNVYEQYFGPGTGELFF.

This clonotype was detected only once. At one end, the junction sequence differs from germline, possibly due to a read error. V gene TRBV7-8 combines with J gene TRBJ2-7; a possible D gene is TRBD1 (5 bases). The CDR3 is made up of 12 amino acids. Germline V CDR1 and CDR2: SGHVS, FQNEAQ. In DNA form, the CDR3 reads TGTGTCAGCAGCTTAGCCCTAGGGGTCGGATACTTC. Its protein product is CVSSLALGVGYF.